Detailed here is one T cell receptor beta chain. This record comes from a study of preoperative IRX-2 immunotherapy in early breast cancer. Documented treatment: preoperative locoregional IRX-2 cytokine immunotherapy. Samples came from a phase Ib trial of preoperative locoregional IRX-2 cytokine immunotherapy. Measured with immunoSEQ multiplex PCR; TCRdb has only the in-frame clones, and not every one. The data contain about 42,000 clones, 77% of them singletons. The material was tumor tissue, obtained after IRX-2 immunotherapy. The source is a human donor with breast cancer.

CDR3 nucleotide sequence: TGTGCCAGCAGTTTACTTGACAGGAAAAACTATGGCTACACCTTC. Its translation is CASSLLDRKNYGYTF. V usage is TRBV28 and J usage is TRBJ1-2, with a tentative D call TRBD1 (6 bases). The ends were cut back, 2 bases at V and 2 bases at J, with 12 bases in the middle. This CDR3 comprises 15 residues. The germline V gene encodes CDR1 MDHEN and CDR2 SYDVKM.